This T cell receptor beta chain was observed in a study of T cell responses to AZD1222 COVID-19 vaccine. The assay was immunoSEQ multiplex PCR, and TCRdb's table has in-frame clones only and misses some. The data hold under 200,000 clones, with 92% observed a single time. This receptor was taken from an adult who received the AZD1222 COVID-19 vaccine. Sequenced material: peripheral blood, taken 28 days after the second AZD1222 dose.

The CDR3 nucleotides read TGTGCCAGCAGCTTATCGAACACTGAAGCTTTCTTT. This gives the protein CASSLSNTEAFF. The rearrangement uses TRBV7-2 and TRBJ1-1, with D uncertain. The CDR3 runs 12 residues. V was pared by 2 bases and J by 1 base, with 2 bases between. Per the germline V gene, CDR1 is SGHTA and CDR2 is FQGNSA.